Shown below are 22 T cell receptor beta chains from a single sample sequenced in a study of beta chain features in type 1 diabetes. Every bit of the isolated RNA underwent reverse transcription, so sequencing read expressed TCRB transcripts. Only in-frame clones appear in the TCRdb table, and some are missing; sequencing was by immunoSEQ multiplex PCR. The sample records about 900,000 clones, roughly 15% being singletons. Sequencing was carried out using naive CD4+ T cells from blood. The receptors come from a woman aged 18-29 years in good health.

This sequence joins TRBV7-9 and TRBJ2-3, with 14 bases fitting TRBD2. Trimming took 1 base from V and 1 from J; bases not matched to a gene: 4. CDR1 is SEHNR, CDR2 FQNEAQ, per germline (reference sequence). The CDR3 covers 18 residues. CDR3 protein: CASSLGTGLAGGTDTQYF. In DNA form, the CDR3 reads TGTGCCAGCAGCTTAGGGACGGGACTAGCGGGAGGCACAGATACGCAGTATTTT.

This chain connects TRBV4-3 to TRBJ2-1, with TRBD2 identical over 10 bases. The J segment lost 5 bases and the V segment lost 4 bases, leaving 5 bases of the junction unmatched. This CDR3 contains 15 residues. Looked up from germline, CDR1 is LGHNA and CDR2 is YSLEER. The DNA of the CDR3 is TGCGCCAGCAGCCGAGGACTAGCGGCCAACAATGAGCAGTTCTTC. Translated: CASSRGLAANNEQFF.

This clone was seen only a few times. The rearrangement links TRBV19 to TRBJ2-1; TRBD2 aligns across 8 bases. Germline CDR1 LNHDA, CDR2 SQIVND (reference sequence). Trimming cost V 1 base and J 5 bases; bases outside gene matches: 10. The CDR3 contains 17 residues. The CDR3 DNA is TGTGCCAGTAGTATAGGTCTCCGAACGGGAGGGAACAATGAGCAGTTCTTC. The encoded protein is CASSIGLRTGGNNEQFF.

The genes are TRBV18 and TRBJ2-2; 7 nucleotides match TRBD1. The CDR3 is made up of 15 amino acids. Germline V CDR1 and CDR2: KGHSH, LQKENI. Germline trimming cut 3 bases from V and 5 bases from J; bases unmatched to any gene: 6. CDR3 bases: TGTGCCAGCTCACCTGACAGGGATCGGACCGGGGAGCTGTTTTTT. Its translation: CASSPDRDRTGELFF.

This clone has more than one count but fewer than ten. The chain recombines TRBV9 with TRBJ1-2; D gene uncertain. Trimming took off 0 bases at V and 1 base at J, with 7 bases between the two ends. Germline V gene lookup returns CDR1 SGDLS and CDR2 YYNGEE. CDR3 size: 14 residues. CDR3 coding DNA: TGTGCCAGCAGCGTAGGTACAAATAACTATGGCTACACCTTC. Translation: CASSVGTNNYGYTF.

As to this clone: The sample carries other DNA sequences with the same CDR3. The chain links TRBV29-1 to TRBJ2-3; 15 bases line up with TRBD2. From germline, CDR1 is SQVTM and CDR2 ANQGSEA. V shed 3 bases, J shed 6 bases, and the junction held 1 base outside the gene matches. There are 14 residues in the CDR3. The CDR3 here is CSVEGLAGGDTQYF. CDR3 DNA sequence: TGCAGCGTTGAGGGACTAGCGGGAGGCGATACGCAGTATTTT.

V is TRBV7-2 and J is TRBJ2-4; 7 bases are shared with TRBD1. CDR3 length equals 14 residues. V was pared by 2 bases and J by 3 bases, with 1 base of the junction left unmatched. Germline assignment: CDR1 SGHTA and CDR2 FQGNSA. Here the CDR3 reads CASSLRTGKNIQYF. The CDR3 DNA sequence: TGTGCCAGCAGCTTAAGGACAGGCAAAAACATTCAGTACTTC.

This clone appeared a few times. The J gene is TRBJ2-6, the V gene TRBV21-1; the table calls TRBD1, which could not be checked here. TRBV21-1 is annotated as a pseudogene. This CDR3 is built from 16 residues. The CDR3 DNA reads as TGTGCCAGCACAGTATATACAGACTCTGGGGCCAACGTCCTGACTTTC. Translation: CASTVYTDSGANVLTF.

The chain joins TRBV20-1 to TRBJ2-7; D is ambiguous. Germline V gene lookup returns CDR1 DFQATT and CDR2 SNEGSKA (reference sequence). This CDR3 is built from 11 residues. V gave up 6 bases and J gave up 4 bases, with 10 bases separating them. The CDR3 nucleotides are TGCAGTGCCGAGCGAGTTTACGAGCAGTACTTC. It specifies CSAERVYEQYF.

This CDR3 is CASSPLLGGGAAQETQYF. In DNA form, the CDR3 reads TGTGCCAGCAGCCCCTTGCTTGGCGGAGGGGCCGCCCAAGAGACCCAGTACTTC. The chain recombines TRBV7-9 with TRBJ2-5; TRBD2 is a possible D gene (6 bases). CDR1 and CDR2 (germline): SEHNR, FQNEAQ (reference sequence). The germline V and J ends were trimmed by 5 bases and 1 base, with 23 bases remaining between them. This CDR3 has 18 residues.

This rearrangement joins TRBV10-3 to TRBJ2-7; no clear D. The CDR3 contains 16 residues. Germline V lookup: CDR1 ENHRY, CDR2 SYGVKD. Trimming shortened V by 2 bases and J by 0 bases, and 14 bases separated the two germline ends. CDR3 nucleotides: TGTGCCATCAGTGAGCGAAGAGCTCGAGGCTCCTACGAGCAGTACTTC. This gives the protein CAISERRARGSYEQYF.

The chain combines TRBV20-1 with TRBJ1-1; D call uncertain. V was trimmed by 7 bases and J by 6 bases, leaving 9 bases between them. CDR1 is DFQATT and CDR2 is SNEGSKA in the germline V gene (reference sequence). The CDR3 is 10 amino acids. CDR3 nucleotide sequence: TGCAGTGTCCCGCTGGCTGAAGCTTTCTTT. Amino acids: CSVPLAEAFF.

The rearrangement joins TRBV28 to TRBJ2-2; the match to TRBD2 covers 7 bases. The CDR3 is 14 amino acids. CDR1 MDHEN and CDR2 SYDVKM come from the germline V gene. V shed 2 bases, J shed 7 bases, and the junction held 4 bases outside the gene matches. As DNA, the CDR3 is TGTGCCAGCAGTTTAAGGACTAGACTCGGGGAGCTGTTTTTT. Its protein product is CASSLRTRLGELFF.

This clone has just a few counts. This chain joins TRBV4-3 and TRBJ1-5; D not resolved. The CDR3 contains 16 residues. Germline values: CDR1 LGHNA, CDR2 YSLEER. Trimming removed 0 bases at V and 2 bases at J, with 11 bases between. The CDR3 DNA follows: TGCGCCAGCAGCCAAGAGTGGCACAGAGGCAATCAGCCCCAGCATTTT. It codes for CASSQEWHRGNQPQHF.

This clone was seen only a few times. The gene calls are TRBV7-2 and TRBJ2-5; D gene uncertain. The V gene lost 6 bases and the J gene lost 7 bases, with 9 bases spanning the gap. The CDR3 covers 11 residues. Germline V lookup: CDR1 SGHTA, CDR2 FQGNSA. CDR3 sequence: CASSQRGTQYF. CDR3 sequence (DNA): TGTGCCAGCAGTCAGAGAGGGACCCAGTACTTC.

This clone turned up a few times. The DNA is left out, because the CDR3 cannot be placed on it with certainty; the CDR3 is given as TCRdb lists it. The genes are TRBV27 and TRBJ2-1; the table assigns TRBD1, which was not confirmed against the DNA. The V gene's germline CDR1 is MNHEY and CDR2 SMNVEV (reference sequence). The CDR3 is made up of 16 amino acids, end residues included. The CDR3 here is CASSSSPGQPYNEQFF.

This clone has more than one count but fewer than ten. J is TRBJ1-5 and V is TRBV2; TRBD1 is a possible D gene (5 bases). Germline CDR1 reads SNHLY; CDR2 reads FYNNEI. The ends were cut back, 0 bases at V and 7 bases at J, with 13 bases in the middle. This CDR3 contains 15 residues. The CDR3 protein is CASSEALGKGQPQHF. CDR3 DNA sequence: TGTGCCAGCAGTGAAGCGCTTGGGAAGGGGCAGCCCCAGCATTTT.

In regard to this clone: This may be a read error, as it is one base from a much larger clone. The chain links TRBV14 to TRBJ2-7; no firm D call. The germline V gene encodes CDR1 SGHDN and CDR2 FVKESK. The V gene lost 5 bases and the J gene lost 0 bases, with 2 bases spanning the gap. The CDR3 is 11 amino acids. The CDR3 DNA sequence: TGTGCCAGCAGCACCTCCTACGAGCAGTACTTC. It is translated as CASSTSYEQYF.

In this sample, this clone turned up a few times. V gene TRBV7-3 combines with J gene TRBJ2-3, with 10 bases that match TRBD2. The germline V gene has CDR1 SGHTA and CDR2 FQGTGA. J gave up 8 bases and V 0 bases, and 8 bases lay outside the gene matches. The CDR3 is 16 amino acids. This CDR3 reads CASSLTPLAGAGTQYF. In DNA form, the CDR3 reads TGTGCCAGCAGCTTAACGCCCCTAGCGGGAGCGGGTACGCAGTATTTT.

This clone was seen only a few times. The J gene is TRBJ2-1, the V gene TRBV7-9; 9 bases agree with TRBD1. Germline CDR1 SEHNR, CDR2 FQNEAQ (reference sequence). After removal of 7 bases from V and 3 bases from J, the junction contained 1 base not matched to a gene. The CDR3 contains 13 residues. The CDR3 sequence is CASMGQGYNEQFF. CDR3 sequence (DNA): TGTGCCAGCATGGGACAGGGCTACAATGAGCAGTTCTTC.

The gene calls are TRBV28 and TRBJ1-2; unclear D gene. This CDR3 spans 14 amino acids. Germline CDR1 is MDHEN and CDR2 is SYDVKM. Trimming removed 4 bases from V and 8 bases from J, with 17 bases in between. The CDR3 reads CASSSNADYQGYTF. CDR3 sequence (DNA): TGTGCCAGCAGTTCGAATGCGGACTATCAGGGCTACACCTTC.

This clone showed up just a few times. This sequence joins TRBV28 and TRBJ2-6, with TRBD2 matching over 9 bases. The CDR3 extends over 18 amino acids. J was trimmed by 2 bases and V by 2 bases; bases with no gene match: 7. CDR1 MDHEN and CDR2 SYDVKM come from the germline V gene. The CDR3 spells CASSLNGGRATGANVLTF. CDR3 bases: TGTGCCAGCAGTTTAAATGGCGGGAGGGCTACTGGGGCCAACGTCCTGACTTTC.